The 9 T cell receptor beta chains below were found in one sample sequenced in a study of blood T cell repertoires in COVID-19. Generated by immunoSEQ multiplex PCR, the TCRdb table keeps only in-frame clones and is missing some. The sample yields roughly 230,000 clones, about 83% seen once. Sequencing used peripheral blood. Source of these receptors: a human donor in a cohort sampled during active COVID-19.

The chain uses TRBV5-1 and TRBJ2-5, with D hard to call. In germline, CDR1 is SGHRS, CDR2 YFSETQ. The CDR3 loop spans 12 amino acids. With 4 bases removed from V and 3 bases from J, the gap between germline ends came to 7 bases. The CDR3 DNA is TGCGCCAGCAGCGCGGAAAAAGAGACCCAGTACTTC. Its protein product is CASSAEKETQYF.

CDR3 nucleotide sequence: TGTGCCAGTAGCGGGGGGGGCGGCGGGGAGCTGTTTTTT. Translation gives CASSGGGGGELFF. The chain couples TRBV19 to TRBJ2-2; 8 bases agree with TRBD2. After removal of 6 bases from V and 7 bases from J, the junction contained 4 bases not matched to a gene. Germline-derived CDR1 and CDR2 are LNHDA and SQIVND (reference sequence). The CDR3 runs 13 residues.

V usage is TRBV28 and J usage is TRBJ1-4; D gene unclear. CDR3 length equals 13 residues. The germline V and J ends were trimmed by 10 bases and 3 bases, with 12 bases remaining between them. Germline loops: CDR1 MDHEN, CDR2 SYDVKM. The CDR3 bases are TGTGCCACCCGGTCTCGAGCTAATGAAAAACTGTTTTTT. Encoded protein: CATRSRANEKLFF.

The rearrangement uses TRBV4-1 and TRBJ2-7; D may be TRBD2 (5 bases). Trimming took off 4 bases at V and 2 bases at J, with 21 bases between the two ends. Per the germline V gene, CDR1 is MGHRA and CDR2 is YSYEKL. This CDR3 has 17 amino acids. CDR3 loop: CASSPKIGPPGAYEQYF. Here the CDR3 DNA reads TGCGCCAGCAGCCCAAAAATTGGGCCTCCCGGGGCCTACGAGCAGTACTTC.

The chain uses TRBV28 and TRBJ2-5; maybe TRBD1 (5 bases). This CDR3 is built from 12 residues. Between the trimmed V and J ends, which lost 7 bases and 5 bases, there was a span of 11 bases. Germline lookup yields CDR1 MDHEN and CDR2 SYDVKM. CDR3 coding DNA: TGTGCCAGCACAGGGCGGTGGGAGACCCAGTACTTC. It specifies CASTGRWETQYF.

Here the CDR3 DNA reads TGTGCCAGCAGCCTAGGTCACGAGCAGTACTTC. Translated: CASSLGHEQYF. This sequence joins TRBV12-3 or TRBV12-4 and TRBJ2-7; no clear D. The ends were cut back, 6 bases at V and 5 bases at J, with 8 bases in the middle. The CDR3 has 11 residues.

V is TRBV7-9 and J is TRBJ2-1, with 7 bases lining up with TRBD2. The CDR3 contains 15 residues. Germline CDR1 reads SEHNR; CDR2 reads FQNEAQ (reference sequence). J lost 5 bases, V lost 1 base, and 5 bases had no gene match. This CDR3 reads CASSLVPRENNEQFF. The DNA of the CDR3 is TGTGCCAGCAGCTTAGTCCCGCGGGAGAACAATGAGCAGTTCTTC.

This clone was seen a few times. This rearrangement joins TRBV3-1 (or the pseudogene TRBV3-2) to TRBJ1-2; D remains unclear. The ends were cut back, 4 bases at V and 4 bases at J, with 10 bases in the middle. CDR1 LGHDT and CDR2 YNNKEL come from the germline V gene (reference sequence). The CDR3 totals 13 residues. CDR3 in DNA: TGTGCCAGCAGCCGAGAGACACTCTATGGCTACACCTTC. Protein sequence: CASSRETLYGYTF.

This chain connects TRBV27 to TRBJ2-7; 8 bases line up with TRBD1. The V segment lost 8 bases and the J segment 5 bases; nucleotides outside the gene matches: 14. Looked up from germline, CDR1 is MNHEY and CDR2 is SMNVEV (reference sequence). This CDR3 is 15 amino acids long. As DNA, the CDR3 is TGTGCCAGCCACCGGGACAGGAGGAGGGGAGACGAGCAGTACTTC. The encoded protein is CASHRDRRRGDEQYF.